Below, 8 T cell receptor beta chains from the same sample are listed, as sequenced in a study of beta chain features in type 1 diabetes. General study findings and limits: People with Type 1 diabetes carried modestly yet significantly shorter TCRB CDR3s in all four CD4+ subsets.

These receptors have no identified antigens. The whole isolated RNA underwent reverse transcription, so sequencing captured expressed TCRB transcripts. The protocol was immunoSEQ multiplex PCR, while the TCRdb copy is restricted to in-frame clones and leaves out a portion. The sample shows a few hundred thousand clones, approximately 16% of them seen only once. The sample consisted of naive CD4+ T cells from blood. Source of these receptors: a man aged 25-40 years with type 1 diabetes.

This chain joins TRBV6-6 and TRBJ2-1; D may be TRBD2 (5 bases). Germline V gene data show CDR1 as MNHNY and CDR2 as SVGAGI (reference sequence). V lost 2 bases and J lost 10, with 12 bases in between. This CDR3 comprises 13 residues. The CDR3 sequence is CASSYTDSVEQFF. The CDR3 nucleotides read TGTGCCAGCAGTTACACGGATAGCGTAGAGCAGTTCTTC.

In this sample, this clone turned up a few times. This chain uses TRBV1 with TRBJ2-3; no DNA check was done on the table's D call, TRBD2. TRBV1 constitutes a pseudogene. The CDR3 length is 18 residues. CDR3 loop: CTRSLAGGPLLATDTQYF. The CDR3 DNA reads TGCACCAGGAGCCTAGCGGGAGGGCCCCTGTTGGCCACAGATACGCAGTATTTT.

The sample holds a few counts of this clone. This chain joins TRBV5-1 and TRBJ2-1; 12 bases are shared with TRBD2. This CDR3 is built from 17 residues. J gave up 7 bases and V 0 bases, and 8 bases lay outside the gene matches. Germline CDR1 SGHRS, CDR2 YFSETQ. CDR3 sequence: CASSLGLAGGMSNEQFF. The CDR3 DNA sequence: TGCGCCAGCAGCTTGGGCCTAGCGGGAGGGATGAGTAATGAGCAGTTCTTC.

The J gene is TRBJ2-7, the V gene TRBV7-9; D call uncertain. CDR1 and CDR2 from the germline V gene are SEHNR and FQNEAQ (reference sequence). The CDR3 has 12 amino acids. V was shortened by 6 bases and J by 0 bases, with 6 bases between the two germline ends. The CDR3 sequence is CASRTSSYEQYF. The DNA for the CDR3 is TGTGCCAGCAGAACCAGCTCCTACGAGCAGTACTTC.

This clone was detected a few times. The V call is TRBV13, the J call TRBJ2-3, with TRBD2 as a possible D gene (6 bases). The CDR3 length is 13 residues. Germline CDR1 is PRHDT and CDR2 is FYEKMQ (reference sequence). Deletions cut 1 base from V and 4 bases from J, with 6 bases between. DNA of the CDR3: TGTGCCAGCAGCTTAGCGGGGGCAGATACGCAGTATTTT. It codes for CASSLAGADTQYF.

This rearrangement joins TRBV6-1 to TRBJ2-2; weak D call: TRBD1 (6 bases). Trimming pared 6 bases from V and 1 base from J, leaving 9 bases between. The CDR3 has 14 amino acids. CDR1 and CDR2 from the germline V gene are MNHNS and SASEGT. The CDR3 DNA sequence: TGTGCCAGCAGGTACAGGGAGAACACCGGGGAGCTGTTTTTT. Translated: CASRYRENTGELFF.

A few counts support this clone. The chain has TRBV27 and TRBJ2-4; 11 bases are shared with TRBD1. CDR1 MNHEY and CDR2 SMNVEV come from the germline V gene (reference sequence). The CDR3 totals 14 residues. The trim removed 4 bases at V and 7 bases at J, leaving 3 bases unmatched. The CDR3 DNA follows: TGTGCCAGCAGTTCCGGGACAGGGGGTAACATTCAGTACTTC. Encoded protein: CASSSGTGGNIQYF.

This CDR3 is CASSYRRSSRGANVLTF. The CDR3 DNA sequence: TGTGCCAGCAGCTACCGGCGTTCCTCTCGTGGGGCCAACGTCCTGACTTTC. The chain couples TRBV7-9 to TRBJ2-6; D remains unclear. In germline, CDR1 is SEHNR, CDR2 FQNEAQ (reference sequence). The V and J ends lost 4 bases and 3 bases respectively, with 16 bases between them. The CDR3 contains 17 residues.